The 32 T cell receptor beta chains presented below share a single source sample, sequenced in a study of monozygotic twins with inflammatory bowel disease. TCRdb reprocessed the 5' RACE reads, with one entry per CDR3 protein and no DNA. With about 160,000 distinct CDR3 sequences in the sample, the ten largest clones hold less than 8%. Sequences were obtained from blood. The receptors stem from a human donor with ulcerative colitis or Crohn's disease, or a healthy co-twin of an affected twin (not recorded which).

The V and J genes are TRBV11-3 and TRBJ1-1. This CDR3 has 15 residues. Germline V gives CDR1 SGHNT, CDR2 YENEEA. The CDR3 sequence is CASSLGRQGHTEAFF.

This chain uses TRBV6-5 with TRBJ1-2; TCRdb's D call of TRBD1 is untestable without DNA. CDR1 is MNHEY, CDR2 SVGAGI, per germline. The CDR3 extends over 15 amino acids. CDR3 residues: CASSFQTGIPYGYTF.

This chain uses TRBV19 with TRBJ1-1. CDR3 length equals 14 residues. Germline CDR1 reads LNHDA; CDR2 reads SQIVND (reference sequence). CDR3 in amino acids: CASWGEDSNTEAFF.

V and J are TRBV7-8 and TRBJ2-2; lacking DNA, the TRBD2 call made by TCRdb goes unchecked. Germline V lookup: CDR1 SGHVS, CDR2 FQNEAQ. The CDR3 length is 14 residues. The chain's CDR3 is CASSSRASTGELFF.

The chain recombines TRBV19 with TRBJ1-5; TCRdb proposes TRBD1, but this gene call is untestable without DNA. Germline assignment: CDR1 LNHDA and CDR2 SQIVND (reference sequence). This CDR3 comprises 16 residues. CDR3 sequence reads: CASSTQRQEGTQPQHF.

V is TRBV20-1 and J is TRBJ2-7. Looked up from germline, CDR1 is DFQATT and CDR2 is SNEGSKA (reference sequence). This CDR3 is built from 14 residues. The CDR3 loop is CSARAYSFSYEQYF.

CDR3 protein: CASSLEGTGTYNEQFF. V and J are TRBV5-6 and TRBJ2-1; there is no DNA to check the TCRdb D call of TRBD1. The CDR3 extends over 16 amino acids. Germline-derived CDR1 and CDR2 are SGHDT and YYEEEE. The full variable domain, with the rest looked up from reference TRBV5-6 and TRBJ2-1, is DAGVTQSPTHLIKTRGQQVTLRCSPKSGHDTVSWYQQALGQGPQFIFQYYEEEERQRGNFPDRFSGHQFPNYSSELNVNALLLGDSALYLCASSLEGTGTYNEQFFGPGTRLTVL.

This chain connects TRBV6-2 or TRBV6-3 to TRBJ2-1; TCRdb's D call of TRBD2 is untestable without DNA. Germline-derived CDR1 and CDR2 are MNHEY and SVGEGT. This CDR3 is 19 amino acids long. CDR3 residues: CASSPGLRGGPVSYNEQFF.

The V and J genes are TRBV6-2 or TRBV6-3 and TRBJ2-3. Germline V CDR1 and CDR2: MNHEY, SVGEGT. The CDR3 contains 12 residues. CDR3 sequence reads: CASSYIDSTQYF.

This chain's CDR3 is CASSFPRRTPEAFF. The chain employs TRBV7-9 and TRBJ1-1. The CDR3 is 14 residues long. CDR1 and CDR2 from the germline V gene are SEHNR and FQNEAQ (reference sequence).

The gene calls are TRBV29-1 and TRBJ2-3; lacking DNA, the TRBD1 call made by TCRdb goes unchecked. CDR1 SQVTM and CDR2 ANQGSEA come from the germline V gene. The CDR3 length is 17 residues. CDR3 loop: CSTLVFLKGTSTDTQYF.

The gene calls are TRBV7-3 and TRBJ2-1; TCRdb's D call of TRBD2 is untestable without DNA. This CDR3 contains 15 residues. Germline lookup yields CDR1 SGHTA and CDR2 FQGTGA. The CDR3 sequence: CASSSLAGGCNEQFF.

The V gene is TRBV5-6, the J gene TRBJ1-1; TCRdb reports TRBD1, a call that lacks DNA to check it against. Germline values: CDR1 SGHDT, CDR2 YYEEEE. CDR3 size: 16 residues. CDR3 sequence: CASSPYLTGANTEAFF.

The rearrangement uses TRBV7-3 and TRBJ2-1; no DNA is available, so the TRBD2 call from TCRdb remains unchecked. Germline V gives CDR1 SGHTA, CDR2 FQGTGA. The CDR3 sequence is 17 residues long. The CDR3 spells CASSSSGRHAVYNEQFF.

In terms of frequency, this clonotype is medium-sized. Here the CDR3 reads CASSHFARTWGNEQFF. J is TRBJ2-1 and V is TRBV11-2; as DNA is missing, the TRBD1 call by TCRdb cannot be tested. The CDR3 totals 16 residues. Germline loops: CDR1 SGHAT, CDR2 FQNNGV.

The chain carries TRBV20-1 and TRBJ1-3. The germline CDR1 and CDR2 sequences are DFQATT and SNEGSKA (reference sequence). CDR3 length: 11 amino acids. CDR3 loop: CSASDKNTIYF.

This clonotype is deemed medium-sized by its frequency. J is TRBJ2-1 and V is TRBV29-1. The CDR3 covers 14 residues. Per germline, CDR1 SQVTM and CDR2 ANQGSEA. The CDR3 reads CSTSPGGSYNEQFF.

V and J are TRBV28 and TRBJ2-7; there is no DNA to check the TCRdb D call of TRBD1. The CDR3 consists of 14 residues. Germline V gene lookup returns CDR1 MDHEN and CDR2 SYDVKM. The CDR3 sequence: CASRAPGQLYEQYF.

The chain uses TRBV29-1 and TRBJ2-2; TCRdb selects TRBD2, and the lack of DNA leaves this call unchecked. Germline CDR1 SQVTM, CDR2 ANQGSEA. The CDR3 has 14 amino acids. The CDR3: CSVGTTINTGELFF.

This chain links TRBV7-2 with TRBJ1-2; TCRdb designates TRBD1, a call that cannot be tested without DNA. Germline V CDR1 and CDR2: SGHTA, FQGNSA. The CDR3 has 13 amino acids. The CDR3 sequence is CASSPTDRHGYTF.

The chain uses TRBV28 and TRBJ1-3. Germline values: CDR1 MDHEN, CDR2 SYDVKM. The CDR3 contains 15 residues. The chain's CDR3 is CASSTRPFSGNTIYF.

The chain employs TRBV20-1 and TRBJ2-1; the D gene TCRdb calls, TRBD1, cannot be checked with no DNA. The CDR3 is 11 amino acids. Germline V gene data show CDR1 as DFQATT and CDR2 as SNEGSKA (reference sequence). The CDR3 here is CSAGQGYEQFF.

The chain links TRBV10-3 to TRBJ1-5; TCRdb proposes TRBD1, but this gene call is untestable without DNA. The CDR3 sequence is 14 residues long. CDR1 is ENHRY and CDR2 is SYGVKD in the germline V gene. CDR3 protein: CAASTQGVSQPQHF.

The chain links TRBV29-1 to TRBJ2-7. The CDR3 extends over 12 amino acids. Germline V gene sequence: CDR1 SQVTM, CDR2 ANQGSEA. The chain's CDR3 is CSVVEGISEQYF.

This chain uses TRBV12-3 or TRBV12-4 with TRBJ1-5; TCRdb returns TRBD1, unconfirmable since there is no DNA. This CDR3 has 14 amino acids. CDR3 region: CASSLGGRGQPQHF.

The chain couples TRBV10-3 to TRBJ2-3; lacking DNA, the TRBD1 call made by TCRdb goes unchecked. The CDR3 is made up of 15 amino acids. Germline CDR1 and CDR2: ENHRY and SYGVKD. CDR3 region: CAVRDRGLDTDTQYF.

The chain has TRBV4-1 and TRBJ1-2; TCRdb designates TRBD1, a call that cannot be tested without DNA. This CDR3 is 17 amino acids long. The V gene's germline CDR1 is MGHRA and CDR2 YSYEKL. The CDR3 protein is CASSQVGDRGQRGGYTF.

The chain carries TRBV10-3 and TRBJ2-2; the TRBD1 assignment by TCRdb is unverifiable without DNA. Looked up from germline, CDR1 is ENHRY and CDR2 is SYGVKD. The CDR3 length is 13 residues. CDR3 protein: CAINSKQGGELFF.

The rearrangement joins TRBV5-6 to TRBJ2-1; no DNA is available, so the TRBD2 call from TCRdb remains unchecked. CDR1 and CDR2 (germline): SGHDT, YYEEEE. The CDR3 has 18 amino acids. The CDR3 reads CASSSQFLAGGTGNEQFF. The variable domain in full, completed from reference TRBV5-6 and TRBJ2-1, reads DAGVTQSPTHLIKTRGQQVTLRCSPKSGHDTVSWYQQALGQGPQFIFQYYEEEERQRGNFPDRFSGHQFPNYSSELNVNALLLGDSALYLCASSSQFLAGGTGNEQFFGPGTRLTVL.

The chain joins TRBV7-2 to TRBJ1-6. The CDR3 runs to 15 residues. Germline values: CDR1 SGHTA, CDR2 FQGNSA. The CDR3 region is CASSLGALGNSPLHF.

The CDR3 here is CASSSPGQGNEQFF. The chain combines TRBV5-4 with TRBJ2-1; TCRdb names TRBD1, which stays unverified in the absence of DNA. The CDR3 has 14 residues. CDR1 is SGHNT and CDR2 is YYREEE in the germline V gene (reference sequence).

The genes are TRBV29-1 and TRBJ2-7; checking the TCRdb D call of TRBD1 is not possible without DNA. The CDR3 consists of 17 residues. Germline CDR1 and CDR2: SQVTM and ANQGSEA. CDR3 amino acids: CSVKGVPISPNGYEQYF.